The present entry profiles one T cell receptor (beta chain) with its context. The sample originates from a study of blood T cell repertoires in COVID-19. About the research overall: Samples representing acute and convalescent COVID-19 were sourced from the United States, Italy and Spain.

With 1 base clipped from V and 3 bases from J, the junction kept 3 bases outside the gene matches. This CDR3 has 15 residues. Germline V gives CDR1 SGHAT, CDR2 FQNNGV. Clones were sequenced by immunoSEQ multiplex PCR, and TCRdb holds only the in-frame ones, with some missing. The sample consists of a few hundred thousand clones, about 91% of them appearing once. Ages ranged from roughly 18 to 100 years, with residence in approximately 25 US areas. This sequence joins TRBV11-2 and TRBJ2-3; 8 bases agree with TRBD1. Sequencing input: PBMCs or T cells enriched from blood (not recorded which). The TCR was taken from a woman aged 40 to 55 with acute COVID-19. CDR3 nucleotide sequence: TGTGCCAGCAGCTTAGGGCAGGGGGCAACAGATACGCAGTATTTT. It yields the protein CASSLGQGATDTQYF.